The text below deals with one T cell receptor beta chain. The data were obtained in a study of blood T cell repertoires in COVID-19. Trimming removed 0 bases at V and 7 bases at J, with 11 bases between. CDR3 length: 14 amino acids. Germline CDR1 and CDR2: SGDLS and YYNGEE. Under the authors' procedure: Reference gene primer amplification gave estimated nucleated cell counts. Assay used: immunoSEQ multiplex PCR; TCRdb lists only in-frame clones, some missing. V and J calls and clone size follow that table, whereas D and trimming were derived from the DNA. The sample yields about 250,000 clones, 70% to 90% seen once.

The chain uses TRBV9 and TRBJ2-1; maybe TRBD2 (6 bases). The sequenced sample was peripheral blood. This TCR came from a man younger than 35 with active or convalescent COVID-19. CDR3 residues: CASSVAGRLNEQFF. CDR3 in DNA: TGTGCCAGCAGCGTAGCGGGGAGGTTGAATGAGCAGTTCTTC.